The 16 T cell receptor beta chains below were found in one sample sequenced in a study of identical twins. TCRdb independently ran MiXCR on the 5' RACE reads; one entry per CDR3 protein. The sample lists approximately 350,000 distinct CDR3 sequences, 10% to 15% seen once, with around 7.2% in the top ten. This same sample was also taken into another study, of yellow fever vaccine responses in identical twins.

The sample was CD8+ T cells sorted from blood. These receptors came from a woman under 30 in good health.

This clonotype was counted between two and nine times. V is TRBV27 and J is TRBJ2-7; perhaps TRBD1 as D (7 bases). V was pared by 6 bases and J by 6 bases, with 15 bases between. CDR1 is MNHEY and CDR2 is SMNVEV in the germline V gene (reference sequence). This CDR3 contains 13 residues. As DNA, the CDR3 is TGTGCCAGCAGCAGGGGGGAAATAGGCGAGCAGTACTTC. It yields the protein CASSRGEIGEQYF.

This clonotype has at least ten counts. This chain links TRBV6-2 or TRBV6-3 with TRBJ2-1; TRBD2 matches at 11 bases. Trimming cost V 11 bases and J 4 bases; bases outside gene matches: 4. This CDR3 contains 13 residues. Germline CDR1 reads MNHEY; CDR2 reads SVGEGT. The CDR3 coding sequence is TGTGCCCTTAGCGGGGGGGTATACAATGAGCAGTTCTTC. It translates to CALSGGVYNEQFF.

This clonotype was observed once. The V gene is TRBV13, the J gene TRBJ2-3; TRBD2 might be the D (6 bases). Trimming pared 2 bases from V and 1 base from J, leaving 13 bases between. The CDR3 is 16 amino acids. Germline V CDR1 and CDR2: PRHDT, FYEKMQ (reference sequence). This CDR3 is CASSLSRTGGTDTQYF. CDR3 nucleotides: TGTGCCAGCAGCTTAAGTAGAACGGGGGGCACAGATACGCAGTATTTT. The full variable domain, rest sourced from reference TRBV13 and TRBJ2-3, is AAGVIQSPRHLIKEKRETATLKCYPIPRHDTVYWYQQGPGQDPQFLISFYEKMQSDKGSIPDRFSAQQFSDYHSELNMSSLELGDSALYFCASSLSRTGGTDTQYFGPGTRLTVL.

J is TRBJ1-4 and V is TRBV28; unclear D gene. V was cut by 2 bases and J by 7 bases, with 11 bases left in between. CDR1 and CDR2 (germline): MDHEN, SYDVKM. This CDR3 has 14 amino acids. The CDR3 DNA follows: TGTGCCAGCAGTTTAGTGTCGGTTTGTGAAAAACTGTTTTTT. This encodes CASSLVSVCEKLFF.

The chain carries TRBV4-2 and TRBJ2-4, with 8 bases that match TRBD2. The CDR3 runs to 16 residues. The ends lost 1 base at V and 7 bases at J; junction bases unmatched: 9. CDR1 LGHNA and CDR2 YNFKEQ come from the germline V gene. CDR3 protein: CASSQGYRAGENIQYF. The DNA for the CDR3 is TGTGCCAGCAGCCAAGGTTATAGAGCGGGAGAGAACATTCAGTACTTC.

This clonotype was counted once. The J gene is TRBJ2-7, the V gene TRBV27, with 9 positions matching TRBD2. CDR1 and CDR2 (germline): MNHEY, SMNVEV (reference sequence). With 0 bases clipped from V and 2 bases from J, the junction kept 2 bases outside the gene matches. The CDR3 runs to 15 residues. CDR3 bases: TGTGCCAGCAGTTTATCTCTAGCGGGGCCCTACGAGCAGTACGTC. Amino acid sequence: CASSLSLAGPYEQYV.

The genes are TRBV24-1 and TRBJ2-6; TRBD2 agrees at 7 bases. The CDR3 contains 15 residues. J lost 2 bases, V lost 9 bases, and 6 bases had no gene match. In germline, CDR1 is KGHDR, CDR2 SFDVKD. CDR3 sequence reads: CATASGGTGANVLTF. The CDR3 DNA sequence: TGTGCCACCGCCTCCGGGGGGACTGGGGCCAACGTCCTGACTTTC.

The V call is TRBV10-3, the J call TRBJ2-1, with 9 bases identical to TRBD1. Trimming at V came to 6 bases and at J to 8 bases, leaving 11 bases not matched to a gene. This CDR3 has 15 residues. Germline CDR1 ENHRY, CDR2 SYGVKD. The DNA for the CDR3 is TGTGCCATCAGAATCGCGGACAGGGGACTTGATGAGCAGTTCTTC. It encodes CAIRIADRGLDEQFF.

This clonotype showed up just a few times. The V and J genes are TRBV5-1 and TRBJ2-6, with D uncertain. V lost 4 bases, J lost 0 bases, and 11 bases lay in between. This CDR3 comprises 16 residues. Germline CDR1 is SGHRS and CDR2 is YFSETQ. This chain's CDR3 is CASSVTPFSGANVLTF. The CDR3, as DNA: TGCGCCAGCAGCGTTACCCCCTTCTCTGGGGCCAACGTCCTGACTTTC.

The table lists this clonotype with a few counts. The V and J genes are TRBV7-7 and TRBJ2-2; 7 bases fit TRBD1. Trimming at V came to 5 bases and at J to 2 bases, leaving 11 bases not matched to a gene. CDR1 SSHAT and CDR2 FNYEAQ come from the germline V gene (reference sequence). CDR3 size: 17 residues. The CDR3 loop reads CASSMNPGQKNTGELFF. The CDR3 nucleotides are TGTGCCAGCAGCATGAATCCGGGACAGAAAAACACCGGGGAGCTGTTTTTT.

This clonotype was picked up a small number of times. The chain carries TRBV4-1 and TRBJ2-1, with D tentatively TRBD1 or TRBD2 (5 bases each). Per germline, CDR1 MGHRA and CDR2 YSYEKL. The CDR3 runs to 17 residues. V was trimmed by 1 base and J by 4 bases, leaving 17 bases between them. CDR3 protein: CASSQVFEGLAYNEQFF. As DNA, the CDR3 is TGCGCCAGCAGCCAAGTTTTTGAGGGGCTGGCTTACAATGAGCAGTTCTTC.

This clonotype was found a few times. The rearrangement uses TRBV6-5 and TRBJ1-1; 9 nucleotides match TRBD1. The CDR3 extends over 14 amino acids. The J segment lost 4 bases and the V segment lost 6 bases, leaving 6 bases of the junction unmatched. Germline V gene data show CDR1 as MNHEY and CDR2 as SVGAGI. CDR3: CASRYDRGVTEAFF. The CDR3 DNA follows: TGTGCCAGCAGATACGACAGGGGGGTCACTGAAGCTTTCTTT.

This clonotype was detected only a few times. This rearrangement joins TRBV28 to TRBJ2-7; a possible D gene is TRBD1 (6 bases). Trimming took 2 bases from V and 2 from J, leaving 19 bases between them. Germline V gene sequence: CDR1 MDHEN, CDR2 SYDVKM. This CDR3 spans 17 amino acids. In DNA, the CDR3 is TGTGCCAGCAGTTTAGGAGTTTTGGCGACAGGACCCTACGAGCAGTACTTC. Its translation is CASSLGVLATGPYEQYF. Filled out from reference TRBV28 and TRBJ2-7, the complete variable domain reads DVKVTQSSRYLVKRTGEKVFLECVQDMDHENMFWYRQDPGLGLRLIYFSYDVKMKEKGDIPEGYSVSREKKERFSLILESASTNQTSMYLCASSLGVLATGPYEQYFGPGTRLTVT.

For the CDR3, the DNA is TGTGCCAGCAGCTCACCGACAGGGGGGACTGAAGCTTTCTTT. Translating gives CASSSPTGGTEAFF. The gene calls are TRBV7-9 and TRBJ1-1; 9 bases are shared with TRBD1. Per germline, CDR1 SEHNR and CDR2 FQNEAQ (reference sequence). The CDR3 is 14 amino acids. J gave up 5 bases and V 4 bases, and 5 bases lay outside the gene matches.

The chain combines TRBV7-6 with TRBJ2-1, with 8 nucleotides matching TRBD2. Per germline, CDR1 SGHVS and CDR2 FNYEAQ. V dropped 2 bases and J dropped 10; count of bases not matched to a gene: 7. The CDR3 extends over 14 amino acids. The CDR3 nucleotides read TGTGCCAGCAGCTTAAGCGGGAGCAATCCGGAGCAGTTCTTC. Translated: CASSLSGSNPEQFF.

This clonotype was counted at least ten times. The chain carries TRBV29-1 and TRBJ2-5, with D maybe TRBD1 (5 bases). This CDR3 contains 13 residues. V lost 7 bases and J 1 base, leaving 13 bases between the germline ends. Germline loops: CDR1 SQVTM, CDR2 ANQGSEA. The CDR3 here is CSAFPDSQETQYF. DNA for the CDR3: TGCAGCGCCTTCCCCGACAGCCAAGAGACCCAGTACTTC.